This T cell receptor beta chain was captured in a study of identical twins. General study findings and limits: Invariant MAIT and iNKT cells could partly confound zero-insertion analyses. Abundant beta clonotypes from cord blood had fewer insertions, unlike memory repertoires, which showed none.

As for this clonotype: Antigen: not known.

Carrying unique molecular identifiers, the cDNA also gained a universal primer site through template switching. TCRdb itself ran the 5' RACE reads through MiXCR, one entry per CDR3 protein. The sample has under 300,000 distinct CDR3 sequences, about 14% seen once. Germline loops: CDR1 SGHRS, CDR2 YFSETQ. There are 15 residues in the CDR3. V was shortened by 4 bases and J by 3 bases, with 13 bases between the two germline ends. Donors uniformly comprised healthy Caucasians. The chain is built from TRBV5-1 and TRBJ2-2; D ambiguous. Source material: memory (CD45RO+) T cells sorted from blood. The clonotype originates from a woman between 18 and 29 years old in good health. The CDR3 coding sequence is TGCGCCAGCAGCCCGGGCCCTAAGGACACCGGGGAGCTGTTTTTT. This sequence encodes CASSPGPKDTGELFF.